This T cell receptor beta chain is from a study of cytomegalovirus exposure and HLA in healthy donors. The germline V and J ends were trimmed by 2 bases and 2 bases, with 15 bases remaining between them. From germline, CDR1 is KGHSH and CDR2 LQKENI. This CDR3 region has 16 residues. The PCR contained 60 Vbeta and 13 Jbeta primers. Here immunoSEQ multiplex PCR was the method, and the copy in TCRdb shows in-frame clones only, minus some. The table shows approximately 160,000 clones, with approximately 80% occurring only once. This clone came up once. Input material: PBMCs. V is TRBV18 and J is TRBJ1-1; D unresolved. The clonotype was recovered from a woman aged 25 to 39 in good health and CMV-seronegative. CDR3 sequence reads: CASSPTRSPSNTEAFF. The CDR3 DNA is TGTGCCAGCTCACCAACCCGGTCCCCAAGCAACACTGAAGCTTTCTTT.